This TCR beta chain is drawn from a study of CD8 T cells in ankylosing spondylitis. Study-wide results and limits: In ankylosing spondylitis patients, matched synovial fluid reportedly showed significant enrichment of disease-linked clones. Some motif variants were previously reported in reactive arthritis synovial fluid and blood. It appeared that ankylosing spondylitis blood was characterized by a TCR beta motif of roughly 8 highly homologous variants.

A quantitative 5'-RACE method, one with molecular barcodes, was used to make TCR beta libraries. One entry per CDR3 protein, called by TCRdb with MiXCR from the 5' RACE reads. The data show some 270,000 distinct CDR3 sequences, with roughly a third seen just once and about 4.2% held by the top ten. The CDR3 has 15 residues. Trimming pared 3 bases from V and 3 bases from J, leaving 12 bases between. Germline V CDR1 and CDR2: SGHTA, FQGNSA. Worth noting for this clonotype: Its specificity is unknown.

The sequence was collected from a male donor with ankylosing spondylitis or in good health (not recorded which). The sequencing sample was made of blood, either unsorted or a sorted T cell fraction (not recorded which). This chain connects TRBV7-2 to TRBJ1-5, with D uncertain. For the CDR3, the DNA is TGTGCCAGCAGCTTCTCCAAGCAGATCAATCAGCCCCAGCATTTT. This codes for CASSFSKQINQPQHF.